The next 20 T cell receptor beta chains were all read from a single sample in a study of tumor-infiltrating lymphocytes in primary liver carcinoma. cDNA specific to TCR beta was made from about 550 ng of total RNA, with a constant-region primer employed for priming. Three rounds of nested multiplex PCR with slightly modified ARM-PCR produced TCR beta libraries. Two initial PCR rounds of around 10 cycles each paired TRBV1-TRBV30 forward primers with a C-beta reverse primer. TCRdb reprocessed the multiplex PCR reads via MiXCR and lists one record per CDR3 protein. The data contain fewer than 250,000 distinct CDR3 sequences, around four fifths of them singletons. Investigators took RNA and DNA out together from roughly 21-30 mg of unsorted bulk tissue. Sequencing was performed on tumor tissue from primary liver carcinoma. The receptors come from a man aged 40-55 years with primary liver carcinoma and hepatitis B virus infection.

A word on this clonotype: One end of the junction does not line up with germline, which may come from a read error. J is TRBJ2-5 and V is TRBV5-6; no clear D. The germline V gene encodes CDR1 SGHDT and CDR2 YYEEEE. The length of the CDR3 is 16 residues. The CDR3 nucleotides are TGTGCCTGCAGCTTGTCTGGCGGTCCAATCCGGGAGACCCAGTACTTC. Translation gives CACSLSGGPIRETQYF. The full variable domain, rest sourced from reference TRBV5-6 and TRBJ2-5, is DAGVTQSPTHLIKTRGQQVTLRCSPKSGHDTVSWYQQALGQGPQFIFQYYEEEERQRGNFPDRFSGHQFPNYSSELNVNALLLGDSALYLCACSLSGGPIRETQYFGPGTRLLVL.

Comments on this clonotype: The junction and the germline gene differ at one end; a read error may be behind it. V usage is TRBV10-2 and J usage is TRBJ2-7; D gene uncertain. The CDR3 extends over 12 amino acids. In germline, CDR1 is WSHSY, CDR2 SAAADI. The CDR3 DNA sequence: TGCGCCAGCAGTGTCGCGCTGGGTGAGCAATACTTC. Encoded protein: CASSVALGEQYF.

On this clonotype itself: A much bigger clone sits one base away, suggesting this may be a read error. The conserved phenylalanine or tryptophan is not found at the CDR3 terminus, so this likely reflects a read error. CDR3 protein: CASSLARAGGTDTQYL. CDR3 nucleotides: TGCGCCAGCAGCTTGGCCAGGGCAGGGGGGACAGATACGCAGTATTTG. The chain carries TRBV5-1 and TRBJ2-3; a possible D gene is TRBD1 (7 bases). Germline values: CDR1 SGHRS, CDR2 YFSETQ. CDR3 size: 16 residues. V was trimmed by 0 bases and J by 3 bases, leaving 14 bases between them.

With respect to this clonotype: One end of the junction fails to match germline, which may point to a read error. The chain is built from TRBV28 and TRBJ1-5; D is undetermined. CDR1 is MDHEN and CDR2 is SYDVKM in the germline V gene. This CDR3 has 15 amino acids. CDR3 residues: CANSRPRSSSQPQHF. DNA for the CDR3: TGTGCCAACAGTAGACCCAGGAGTAGCAGTCAGCCCCAGCATTTT.

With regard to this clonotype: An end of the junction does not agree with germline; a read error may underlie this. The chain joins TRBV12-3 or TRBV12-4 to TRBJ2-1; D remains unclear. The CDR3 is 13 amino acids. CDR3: CASSFCRSDEQIF. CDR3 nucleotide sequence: TGTGCCAGTAGTTTCTGTCGGTCGGATGAGCAGATCTTC.

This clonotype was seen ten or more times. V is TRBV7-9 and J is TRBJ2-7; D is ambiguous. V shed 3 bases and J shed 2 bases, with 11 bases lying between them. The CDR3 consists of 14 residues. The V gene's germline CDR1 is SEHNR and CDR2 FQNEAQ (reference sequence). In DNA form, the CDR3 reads TGTGCCAGCAGCTTTAGTACACAGACCTACGAGCAGTACTTC. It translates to CASSFSTQTYEQYF.

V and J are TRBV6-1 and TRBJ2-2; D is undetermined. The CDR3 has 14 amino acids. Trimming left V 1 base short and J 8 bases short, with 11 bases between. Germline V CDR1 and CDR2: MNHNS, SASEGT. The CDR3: CASSEGTALGELFF. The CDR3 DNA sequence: TGTGCCAGCAGTGAAGGGACGGCGCTAGGGGAGCTGTTTTTT.

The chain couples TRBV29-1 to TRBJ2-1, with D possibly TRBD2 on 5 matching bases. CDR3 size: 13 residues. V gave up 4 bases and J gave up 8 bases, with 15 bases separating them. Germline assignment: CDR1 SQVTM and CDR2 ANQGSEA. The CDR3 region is CSVAGVTVDEQFF. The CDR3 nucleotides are TGCAGCGTTGCCGGGGTAACGGTGGATGAGCAGTTCTTC.

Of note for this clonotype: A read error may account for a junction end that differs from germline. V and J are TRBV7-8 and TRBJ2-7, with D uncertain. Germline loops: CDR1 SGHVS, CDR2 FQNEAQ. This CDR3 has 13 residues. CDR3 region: CASSFTGAYEQYF. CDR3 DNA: TGTGCCAGCAGCTTTACTGGCGCCTATGAGCAGTATTTC.

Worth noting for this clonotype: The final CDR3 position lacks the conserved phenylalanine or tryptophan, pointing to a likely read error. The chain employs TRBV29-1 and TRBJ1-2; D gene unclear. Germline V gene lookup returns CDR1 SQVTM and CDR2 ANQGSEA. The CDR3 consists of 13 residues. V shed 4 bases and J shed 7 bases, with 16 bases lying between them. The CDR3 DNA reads TGCAGCGTTGGGTCTTCTACGGCGTTTGGCTACACCTCT. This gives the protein CSVGSSTAFGYTS.

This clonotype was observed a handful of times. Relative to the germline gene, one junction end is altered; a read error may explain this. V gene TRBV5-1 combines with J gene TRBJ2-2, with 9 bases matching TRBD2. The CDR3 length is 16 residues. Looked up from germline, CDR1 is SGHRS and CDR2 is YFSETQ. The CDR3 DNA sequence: TGCGCCAGCAGCTTGGTAGCGGGAGTTGACACCGGGGAGCTGCTTTTT. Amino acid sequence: CASSLVAGVDTGELLF.

The CDR3 DNA sequence: TGTGCCAGCAGATGGGAGAGGGGGTTTCATGCCTATACCTTC. It codes for CASRWERGFHAYTF. The chain links TRBV7-9 to TRBJ1-2, with D maybe TRBD1 (6 bases). Germline V gives CDR1 SEHNR, CDR2 FQNEAQ (reference sequence). V was pared by 6 bases and J by 14 bases, with 25 bases between. This CDR3 comprises 14 residues.

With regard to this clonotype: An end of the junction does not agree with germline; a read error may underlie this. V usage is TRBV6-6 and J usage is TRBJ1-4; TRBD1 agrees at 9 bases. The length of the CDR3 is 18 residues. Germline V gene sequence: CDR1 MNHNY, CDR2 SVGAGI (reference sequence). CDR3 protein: CASSYSGGTGRKNEKLFF. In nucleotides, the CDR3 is TGTGCCAGCAGTTACTCAGGAGGGACAGGGCGGAAAAATGAAAAGCTGTTTTTT.

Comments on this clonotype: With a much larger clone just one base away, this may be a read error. CDR3 nucleotide sequence: TGTGCCAGCAGTCTTGGGGGGCACAGGGCTGAAGCTTTCTTT. Protein sequence: CASSLGGHRAEAFF. The chain uses TRBV12-3 or TRBV12-4 and TRBJ1-1, with TRBD1 as a possible D gene (6 bases). V lost 5 bases, J lost 6 bases, and 16 bases lay in between. This CDR3 region has 14 residues.

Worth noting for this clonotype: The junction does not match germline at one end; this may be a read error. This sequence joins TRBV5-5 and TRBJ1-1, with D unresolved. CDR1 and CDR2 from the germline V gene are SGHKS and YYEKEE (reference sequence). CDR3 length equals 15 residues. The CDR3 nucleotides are TGTACCAGCAGCCACAATTTTCAGCGAAACACTGAAGATTTCTTT. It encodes CTSSHNFQRNTEDFF.

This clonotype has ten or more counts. The CDR3 is CASSLAPGSGELFF. The DNA of the CDR3 is TGTGCCAGCAGCTTAGCGCCGGGGTCCGGGGAGCTGTTTTTT. The V call is TRBV7-8, the J call TRBJ2-2; D possibly corresponds to TRBD2 (5 bases). Trimming left V 0 bases short and J 6 bases short, with 8 bases between. Germline CDR1 is SGHVS and CDR2 is FQNEAQ. This CDR3 contains 14 residues.

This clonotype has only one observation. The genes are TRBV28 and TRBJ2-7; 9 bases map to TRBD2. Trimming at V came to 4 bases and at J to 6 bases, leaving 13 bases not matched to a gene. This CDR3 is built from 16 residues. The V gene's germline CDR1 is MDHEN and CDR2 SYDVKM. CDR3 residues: CASSSLGLASPCEQYF. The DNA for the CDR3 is TGTGCCAGCAGTTCCCTCGGACTAGCGAGCCCCTGCGAGCAGTACTTC.

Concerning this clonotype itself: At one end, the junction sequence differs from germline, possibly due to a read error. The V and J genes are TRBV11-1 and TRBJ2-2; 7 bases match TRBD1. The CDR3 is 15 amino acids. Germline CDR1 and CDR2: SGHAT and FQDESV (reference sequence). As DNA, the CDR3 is TGTGTCAACAGCACGGGACAGACTAACAACGGGGAGCTGTTTTTT. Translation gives CVNSTGQTNNGELFF.

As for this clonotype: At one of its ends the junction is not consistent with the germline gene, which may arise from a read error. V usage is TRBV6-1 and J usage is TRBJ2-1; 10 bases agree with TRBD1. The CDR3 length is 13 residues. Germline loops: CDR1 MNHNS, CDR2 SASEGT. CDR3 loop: CASRWDRGGEQSF. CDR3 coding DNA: TGTGCCAGCAGGTGGGACAGGGGAGGCGAGCAGTCCTTC.

CDR3 sequence (DNA): TGTGCCAGCAGTTCAGGGACATCGGCTCCACCCCTCCACTTT. This translates into CASSSGTSAPPLHF. V gene TRBV7-9 combines with J gene TRBJ1-6, with D perhaps TRBD1 (6 bases). The CDR3 has 14 amino acids. V gave up 6 bases and J gave up 11 bases, with 17 bases separating them. Germline assignment: CDR1 SEHNR and CDR2 FQNEAQ (reference sequence).